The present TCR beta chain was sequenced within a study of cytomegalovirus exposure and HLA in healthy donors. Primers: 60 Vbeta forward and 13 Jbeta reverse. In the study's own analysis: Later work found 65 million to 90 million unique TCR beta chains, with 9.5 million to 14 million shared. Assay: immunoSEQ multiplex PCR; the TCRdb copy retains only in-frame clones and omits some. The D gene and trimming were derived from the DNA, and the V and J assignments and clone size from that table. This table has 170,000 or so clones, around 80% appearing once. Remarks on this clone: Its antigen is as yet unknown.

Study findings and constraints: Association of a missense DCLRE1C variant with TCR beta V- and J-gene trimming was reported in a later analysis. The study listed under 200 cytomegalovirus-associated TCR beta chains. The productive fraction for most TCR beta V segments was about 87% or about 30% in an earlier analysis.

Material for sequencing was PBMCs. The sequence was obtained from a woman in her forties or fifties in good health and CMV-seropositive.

The CDR3 bases are TGTGCCAGCAGTGTAGGGGTAGAAGGGGTCCTTGAGCAGTTCTTC. Residues: CASSVGVEGVLEQFF. The chain employs TRBV6-1 and TRBJ2-1; maybe TRBD1 (5 bases). Germline V gene sequence: CDR1 MNHNS, CDR2 SASEGT. V gave up 4 bases and J gave up 9 bases, with 19 bases separating them. The CDR3 covers 15 residues.